A single sample gave rise to the 25 T cell receptor beta chains below, sequenced in a study of neurological immune-mediated disorders. MiXCR was run by TCRdb on the 5' RACE reads, yielding one entry per CDR3 protein. The sample includes roughly 89,000 distinct CDR3 sequences, just over 2.5% of them seen just once. The sample taken for sequencing was PBMCs. The receptors here all came from a woman in her thirties with multiple sclerosis.

This clonotype was seen many times. V is TRBV7-8 and J is TRBJ2-3; D is unresolved. V was shortened by 1 base and J by 6 bases, with 5 bases between the two germline ends. This CDR3 contains 12 residues. Per germline, CDR1 SGHVS and CDR2 FQNEAQ. This CDR3 is CASSLGYDTQYF. CDR3 DNA sequence: TGTGCCAGCAGCTTAGGATATGATACGCAGTATTTT.

The table lists this clonotype with many counts. The chain links TRBV7-9 to TRBJ1-6, with no clear D. The germline gives CDR1 SEHNR, CDR2 FQNEAQ (reference sequence). V lost 2 bases and J 12 bases, leaving 5 bases between the germline ends. CDR3 length: 11 amino acids. CDR3 loop: CASSLSGPLHF. Here the CDR3 DNA reads TGTGCCAGCAGCTTATCAGGACCCCTCCACTTT.

The chain links TRBV28 to TRBJ2-7; D gene uncertain. The germline V and J ends were trimmed by 7 bases and 2 bases, with 15 bases remaining between them. The CDR3 is 14 amino acids. The V gene's germline CDR1 is MDHEN and CDR2 SYDVKM. The CDR3 is CASKNLKGTYEQYF. The CDR3 bases are TGTGCCAGCAAGAATCTCAAGGGTACCTACGAGCAGTACTTC.

This clonotype was detected many times. The chain recombines TRBV12-3 or TRBV12-4 with TRBJ1-2; 9 positions match TRBD1. CDR3 length: 11 amino acids. V lost 6 bases to trimming and J lost 8 bases; unmatched junction nucleotides: 1. The CDR3 sequence: CASRDRGGYTF. The CDR3 nucleotides are TGTGCCAGCAGGGACAGGGGCGGCTACACCTTC.

This clonotype was seen ten or more times. The CDR3 region is CASSVTGEPNQPQHF. The CDR3 DNA reads as TGCGCCAGCAGCGTGACAGGTGAACCCAATCAGCCCCAGCATTTT. V and J are TRBV5-1 and TRBJ1-5, with a tentative D call TRBD1 (6 bases). V gave up 4 bases and J gave up 3 bases, with 14 bases separating them. Per the germline V gene, CDR1 is SGHRS and CDR2 is YFSETQ. The CDR3 contains 15 residues.

Ten or more counts support this clonotype. V is TRBV28 and J is TRBJ2-7; either TRBD1 or TRBD2 may fit D (5 bases each). V was clipped by 3 bases and J by 0 bases, with 9 bases between them. The CDR3 has 14 amino acids. Germline-derived CDR1 and CDR2 are MDHEN and SYDVKM. DNA for the CDR3: TGTGCCAGCAGTTTTGAGGGGAGCTCCTACGAGCAGTACTTC. Amino acids: CASSFEGSSYEQYF.

This clonotype was seen repeatedly, ten times or more. The V gene is TRBV20-1, the J gene TRBJ2-5, with 7 bases identical to TRBD1. The CDR3 has 15 amino acids. Germline loops: CDR1 DFQATT, CDR2 SNEGSKA (reference sequence). V gave up 5 bases and J gave up 2 bases; unmatched junction bases: 11. CDR3 amino acids: CSAPRTGEQQETQYF. The CDR3 DNA sequence: TGCAGTGCTCCTCGGACAGGAGAGCAACAAGAGACCCAGTACTTC.

This clonotype was detected many times. The chain uses TRBV29-1 and TRBJ1-1, with D possibly matching TRBD1 (6 bases). V was clipped by 0 bases and J by 2 bases, with 13 bases between them. The CDR3 length is 15 residues. The germline CDR1 and CDR2 sequences are SQVTM and ANQGSEA. The CDR3 nucleotides are TGCAGCGTTGAAGATTACGGACAGACTAACACTGAAGCTTTCTTT. Its protein product is CSVEDYGQTNTEAFF.

This clonotype has at least ten counts. The chain links TRBV5-1 to TRBJ2-1; 7 bases are a match to TRBD2. V gave up 7 bases and J gave up 6 bases; unmatched junction bases: 13. The length of the CDR3 is 15 residues. The germline V gene has CDR1 SGHRS and CDR2 YFSETQ. CDR3 sequence (DNA): TGCGCCAGCGAGGGTGGGGCGGGAGATAGCAATGAGCAGTTCTTC. This codes for CASEGGAGDSNEQFF.

This clonotype was counted many times. This sequence joins TRBV7-2 and TRBJ2-3, with a tentative D call TRBD2 (6 bases). The CDR3 contains 16 residues. V shed 4 bases and J shed 1 base, with 15 bases lying between them. From germline, CDR1 is SGHTA and CDR2 FQGNSA. The CDR3 loop is CASSSGGGIGTDTQYF. As DNA, the CDR3 is TGTGCCAGCAGCTCGGGTGGCGGGATCGGCACAGATACGCAGTATTTT. Complete variable domain (other parts from reference TRBV7-2 and TRBJ2-3): GAGVSQSPSNKVTEKGKDVELRCDPISGHTALYWYRQSLGQGLEFLIYFQGNSAPDKSGLPSDRFSAERTGGSVSTLTIQRTQQEDSAVYLCASSSGGGIGTDTQYFGPGTRLTVL.

At least ten counts were recorded for this clonotype. The chain is built from TRBV11-2 and TRBJ2-2, with D possibly being TRBD1 or TRBD2 (5 bases each). Between the trimmed V and J ends, which lost 6 bases and 4 bases, there was a span of 12 bases. The CDR3 contains 14 residues. The germline V gene encodes CDR1 SGHAT and CDR2 FQNNGV. The CDR3: CASRLQGRTGELFF. CDR3 DNA sequence: TGTGCCAGCAGACTTCAGGGACGCACCGGGGAGCTGTTTTTT.

This clonotype came up many times. V usage is TRBV15 and J usage is TRBJ2-1; D is uncertain. In germline, CDR1 is LNHNV, CDR2 YYDKDF (reference sequence). The CDR3 is 12 amino acids. V lost 3 bases and J lost 6, with 6 bases in between. The DNA for the CDR3 is TGTGCCACCAGCAGTAGTGGCAATGAGCAGTTCTTC. This gives the protein CATSSSGNEQFF.

This clonotype was counted at least ten times. The chain recombines TRBV7-9 with TRBJ2-2, with a tentative D call TRBD1 (6 bases). CDR1 is SEHNR and CDR2 is FQNEAQ in the germline V gene (reference sequence). Trimming cost V 4 bases and J 1 base, with 16 bases left between them. CDR3 size: 17 residues. In nucleotides, the CDR3 is TGTGCCAGCAGCTCGAAAGGGGGACATGAGAACACCGGGGAGCTGTTTTTT. Translation: CASSSKGGHENTGELFF.

This clonotype has ten or more counts. The rearrangement joins TRBV4-3 to TRBJ2-3; 14 bases line up with TRBD2. V lost 4 bases and J lost 6; bases outside the gene matches: 6. This CDR3 has 16 residues. CDR1 and CDR2 from the germline V gene are LGHNA and YSLEER. In DNA, the CDR3 is TGCGCCAGCAGCCGCCGACTAGCGGGGGGGGTGGATACGCAGTATTTT. Translating it yields CASSRRLAGGVDTQYF.

This clonotype has a count of ten or more. The V call is TRBV7-9, the J call TRBJ2-3, with D possibly matching TRBD2 (5 bases). The germline V and J ends were trimmed by 4 bases and 5 bases, with 10 bases remaining between them. The V gene's germline CDR1 is SEHNR and CDR2 FQNEAQ (reference sequence). The CDR3 is made up of 13 amino acids. CDR3 nucleotide sequence: TGTGCCAGCAGCTCCGGACTTCAAGATACGCAGTATTTT. Protein product: CASSSGLQDTQYF.

This clonotype has ten or more counts. The chain carries TRBV5-1 and TRBJ2-1; TRBD1 agrees at 9 bases. V trimming: 3 bases; J trimming: 7 bases; junction bases outside the gene matches: 2. From germline, CDR1 is SGHRS and CDR2 YFSETQ. This CDR3 has 13 residues. CDR3 amino acids: CASSYGTGNEQFF. The CDR3 DNA reads TGCGCCAGCAGCTACGGGACAGGGAATGAGCAGTTCTTC.

This clonotype has a count of ten or more. The chain uses TRBV24-1 and TRBJ2-1, with 14 bases aligning to TRBD2. Germline CDR1 is KGHDR and CDR2 is SFDVKD. This CDR3 region has 18 residues. The junction had 11 bases not matched to a gene; V was cut back by 3 bases and J by 8 bases. The chain's CDR3 is CATSDGLGTSGSPDEQFF. CDR3 nucleotides: TGTGCCACCAGTGATGGCTTGGGGACTAGCGGGAGTCCGGATGAGCAGTTCTTC.

This clonotype was recorded many times. The chain uses TRBV4-2 and TRBJ2-7, with no clear D. This CDR3 region has 15 residues. V lost 3 bases and J 6 bases, leaving 18 bases between the germline ends. The germline gives CDR1 LGHNA, CDR2 YNFKEQ. The chain's CDR3 is CASSQGRPAPLEQYF. Written as DNA, the CDR3 is TGTGCCAGCAGCCAGGGCAGGCCCGCTCCGCTCGAGCAGTACTTC.

This clonotype was observed many times. This chain links TRBV6-5 with TRBJ2-7; D might be TRBD1 (6 bases). The CDR3 totals 16 residues. V was trimmed by 2 bases and J by 4 bases, leaving 18 bases between them. Germline loops: CDR1 MNHEY, CDR2 SVGAGI. In nucleotides, the CDR3 is TGTGCCAGCAGTTACGGGCCTCCGGGGACACCGTACGAGCAGTACTTC. Its protein product is CASSYGPPGTPYEQYF.

This clonotype was found a few times. This sequence joins TRBV7-6 and TRBJ2-5; D remains unclear. The CDR3 sequence is 14 residues long. Trimming stripped 1 base from V and 2 bases from J, with 8 bases between. Germline V gene lookup returns CDR1 SGHVS and CDR2 FNYEAQ. The CDR3, as DNA: TGTGCCAGCAGCTTAGAGGGTTGGCAAGAGACCCAGTACTTC. It encodes CASSLEGWQETQYF.

This clonotype is judged large (0.1 to 1%). The rearrangement joins TRBV7-6 to TRBJ2-7; 7 bases match TRBD1. This CDR3 contains 15 residues. CDR1 is SGHVS and CDR2 is FNYEAQ in the germline V gene. Trimming at V came to 5 bases and at J to 3 bases, leaving 10 bases not matched to a gene. The CDR3 bases are TGTGCCAGCAGCCCGACCCAGACAGGGATCTACGAGCAGTACTTC. Translated, it gives CASSPTQTGIYEQYF.

There are many counts of this clonotype. This chain connects TRBV5-1 to TRBJ1-1; D not certain. The CDR3 sequence is 11 residues long. CDR1 and CDR2 from the germline V gene are SGHRS and YFSETQ. Trimming took 4 bases from V and 5 from J, leaving 6 bases between them. The CDR3 sequence is CASSVGTEAFF. Written as DNA, the CDR3 is TGCGCCAGCAGCGTTGGGACTGAAGCTTTCTTT.

The chain carries TRBV12-3 or TRBV12-4 and TRBJ2-4, with D unclear. V lost 2 bases, J lost 3 bases, and 5 bases lay in between. The CDR3 extends over 13 amino acids. CDR3 coding DNA: TGTGCCAGCAGTTTACCTAGCAAAAACATTCAGTACTTC. Protein product: CASSLPSKNIQYF.

This clonotype was detected ten times or more. This chain connects TRBV20-1 to TRBJ2-1; 10 bases agree with TRBD2. V lost 0 bases and J lost 2; bases outside the gene matches: 10. The CDR3 is 18 amino acids. Looked up from germline, CDR1 is DFQATT and CDR2 is SNEGSKA (reference sequence). CDR3 region: CSARDIGGLAGAYNEQFF. The CDR3 DNA reads TGCAGTGCTAGAGATATTGGTGGGCTAGCGGGAGCCTACAATGAGCAGTTCTTC.

This clonotype was seen repeatedly, ten times or more. The rearrangement links TRBV9 to TRBJ1-1; weak D call: TRBD1 (6 bases). Between the trimmed V and J ends, which lost 0 bases and 1 base, there was a span of 16 bases. The length of the CDR3 is 17 residues. Looked up from germline, CDR1 is SGDLS and CDR2 is YYNGEE. The CDR3 DNA is TGTGCCAGCAGCGTAGGAGGCCCCCTGACAGGGAACACTGAAGCTTTCTTT. This sequence encodes CASSVGGPLTGNTEAFF.